One and the same sample provided the 6 T cell receptor beta chains below, sequenced in a study of technical replicates of blood from a few donors. Assay used: immunoSEQ multiplex PCR; TCRdb lists only in-frame clones, some missing. The data contain 10,000 to 12,000 clones, less than 95% of them singletons. The sequenced sample was PBMCs. The source of these receptors is a human donor in good health.

The chain links TRBV6-5 to TRBJ2-7; 10 nucleotides agree with TRBD1. V trimming: 10 bases; J trimming: 7 bases; junction bases outside the gene matches: 10. The CDR3 has 13 amino acids. The germline CDR1 and CDR2 sequences are MNHEY and SVGAGI. In DNA, the CDR3 is TGTGCCACCAAGGGACAGGGGTTGGGGGAGCAGTACTTC. This sequence encodes CATKGQGLGEQYF.

The V and J genes are TRBV11-2 and TRBJ2-7; possibly TRBD2 for D (6 bases). Germline CDR1 and CDR2: SGHAT and FQNNGV. Trimming took off 5 bases at V and 4 bases at J, with 12 bases between the two ends. The length of the CDR3 is 13 residues. The CDR3 DNA is TGTGCCAGCAGCCAGTACGCGGGATACGAGCAGTACTTC. Encoded protein: CASSQYAGYEQYF.

The chain has TRBV5-6 and TRBJ2-1, with D tentatively TRBD1 (6 bases). Germline V gene sequence: CDR1 SGHDT, CDR2 YYEEEE. CDR3 size: 12 residues. Trimming left V 0 bases short and J 12 bases short, with 10 bases between. CDR3 DNA sequence: TGTGCCAGCAGCTTGGGTGGACAGTTGCAGTTCTTC. This translates into CASSLGGQLQFF. Using reference TRBV5-6 and TRBJ2-1 for the parts outside the CDR3, the full variable domain is DAGVTQSPTHLIKTRGQQVTLRCSPKSGHDTVSWYQQALGQGPQFIFQYYEEEERQRGNFPDRFSGHQFPNYSSELNVNALLLGDSALYLCASSLGGQLQFFGPGTRLTVL.

The chain couples TRBV5-4 to TRBJ2-3; no firm D call. CDR3 length: 12 amino acids. Trimming pared 1 base from V and 4 bases from J, leaving 4 bases between. Germline loops: CDR1 SGHNT, CDR2 YYREEE (reference sequence). The CDR3 DNA is TGTGCCAGCAGCTTGCTAGCAGATACGCAGTATTTT. Protein product: CASSLLADTQYF.

This sequence joins TRBV27 and TRBJ1-1; no definite D call. V gave up 2 bases and J gave up 5 bases, with 18 bases separating them. CDR1 and CDR2 (germline): MNHEY, SMNVEV (reference sequence). This CDR3 comprises 16 residues. The CDR3: CASSLIIGETRTEAFF. The CDR3 nucleotides read TGTGCCAGCAGTTTAATCATAGGTGAGACAAGGACTGAAGCTTTCTTT.

Only one count was recorded for this clone. The chain couples TRBV11-2 to TRBJ2-7, with D perhaps TRBD2 (5 bases). V was clipped by 6 bases and J by 2 bases, with 17 bases between them. Germline V gene lookup returns CDR1 SGHAT and CDR2 FQNNGV. The length of the CDR3 is 15 residues. The CDR3 nucleotides read TGTGCCAGCAGTCTAGAATACGGACTGGCCTACGAGCAGTACTTC. As protein: CASSLEYGLAYEQYF.